These T cell receptor beta chains were read from a single sample in a study of blood T cells in healthy people across ages. TCRdb used MiXCR to reprocess the 5' RACE reads, holding one entry per CDR3 protein. The sample includes approximately 800,000 distinct CDR3 sequences, about 25% of them seen just once. The same sample was also studied in work on T cells of mothers and their children.

Material: blood. The receptors stem from a boy aged 5 to 17 in good health. Each CDR3 is given with its conserved first and last residue. D genes are given only for firm matches. Size tells how often a clone was seen (once, few, many) or the class of an expanded clone, and some rows leave it out.

>-|TRBV29-1|TRBJ1-1|-
TGCAGCGTTTTGGGGGGAGTTGGCACTGAAGCTTTCTTT
CSVLGGVGTEAFF
>few|TRBV20-1|TRBJ2-1|-
TGCAGTGCTAGGTTATCACGGGGAGTTCAGGAGCAGTTCTTC
CSARLSRGVQEQFF
>-|TRBV27|TRBJ2-1|TRBD2
TGTGCCAGCAGTATACTCCCCGGACTAGCGGGAAGCAATGAGCAGTTCTTC
CASSILPGLAGSNEQFF
>few|TRBV29-1|TRBJ2-5|-
TGCAGCGTTGAAGGGTTGGGGAAGGGACAAGAGACCCAGTACTTC
CSVEGLGKGQETQYF
>-|TRBV5-1|TRBJ1-6|-
TGCGCCAGCAGCTTCGGGTGGAGCTCCTATAATTCACCCCTCCACTTT
CASSFGWSSYNSPLHF
>-|TRBV2|TRBJ2-5|TRBD1
TGTGCCAGCAGTGAAACAGGGGGCCGGGGAGAGACCCAGTACTTC
CASSETGGRGETQYF
>once|TRBV15|TRBJ2-7|-
TGTGCCACCAGCAGAGATCAGGGTTACGAGCAGTACTTC
CATSRDQGYEQYF
>few|TRBV6-2/TRBV6-3|TRBJ2-5|-
TGTGCCAGCAGTTACAGGGGCGATATGGAGACCCAGTACTTC
CASSYRGDMETQYF
>-|TRBV20-1|TRBJ2-5|-
TGCAGTGCTAGCAGACAAGAGACCCAGTACTTC
CSASRQETQYF
>-|TRBV7-6|TRBJ2-1|-
TGTGCCAGCAGCTTAGAAGCGGGTAGCTCCTACAATGAGCAGTTCTTC
CASSLEAGSSYNEQFF
>few|TRBV28|TRBJ2-1|TRBD1
TGTGCCAGCAGTTGGGGACAGAGAAACAATGAGCAGTTCTTC
CASSWGQRNNEQFF
>many|TRBV10-3|TRBJ2-5|-
TGTGCCATCAGTGAAGGGCGTGAGGAGACCCAGTACTTC
CAISEGREETQYF
>few|TRBV28|TRBJ1-4|-
TGTGCCAGCAGTTTATACAGGGAACTTAATGAAAAACTGTTTTTT
CASSLYRELNEKLFF
>-|TRBV6-2/TRBV6-3|TRBJ2-1|TRBD1
TGTGCCAGCATCGGACAGGGGGCGACCCTCAATGAGCAGTTCTTC
CASIGQGATLNEQFF
>-|TRBV27|TRBJ2-7|TRBD1
TGTGCCAGCGAGTGGACAGGGCTAGGCTCCTACGAGCAGTACTTC
CASEWTGLGSYEQYF
>-|TRBV30|TRBJ2-1|TRBD1
TGTGCCTGGAGTAGGGACAGGGGATACAATGAGCAGTTCTTC
CAWSRDRGYNEQFF
>few|TRBV6-5|TRBJ2-7|-
TGTGCCAGCAGTTACCGACCAGCGAACTACGAGCAGTACTTC
CASSYRPANYEQYF
>-|TRBV7-9|TRBJ2-7|TRBD2
TGTGCCAGCAGCTGGACTAGCGGGGACCCCTACGAGCAGTACTTC
CASSWTSGDPYEQYF
>few|TRBV11-3|TRBJ2-1|TRBD1
TGTGCCAGCAGCTCTCACGGGACAGTAAGCTACAATGAGCAGTTCTTC
CASSSHGTVSYNEQFF
>few|TRBV5-1|TRBJ2-1|-
TGCGCCAGCAGCTTGGGGATGAAAGAATACAATGAGCAGTTCTTC
CASSLGMKEYNEQFF
>-|TRBV4-3|TRBJ2-7|-
TGCGCCAGCAGCCAAGATGATGAACGGACAGTTTACTACGAGCAGTACTTC
CASSQDDERTVYYEQYF
>few|TRBV20-1|TRBJ1-2|TRBD1
TGCAGTGCTGGACCAGGGGGTCGCTATGGCTACACCTTC
CSAGPGGRYGYTF
>-|TRBV7-9|TRBJ2-5|-
TGTGCCAGCAGCTTAGGCGTTGGTCTGGAGGAGACCCAGTACTTC
CASSLGVGLEETQYF
>once|TRBV12-3/TRBV12-4|TRBJ2-5|TRBD2
TGTGCCAGCAGTTTTTTGCTAGCGGGAAACCAAGAGACCCAGTACTTC
CASSFLLAGNQETQYF
>few|TRBV29-1|TRBJ2-1|TRBD2
TGCAGCGTCCAACCGGGACTAGCGGGAATCAATGAGCAGTTCTTC
CSVQPGLAGINEQFF
>few|TRBV4-3|TRBJ2-4|-
TGCGCCAGCAGCCAAGAAGTCAGCGAACTAGCCAAAAACATTCAGTACTTC
CASSQEVSELAKNIQYF
>-|TRBV19|TRBJ2-5|-
TGTGCCAGTGGTAGTTTAGAGGAGACCCAGTACTTC
CASGSLEETQYF